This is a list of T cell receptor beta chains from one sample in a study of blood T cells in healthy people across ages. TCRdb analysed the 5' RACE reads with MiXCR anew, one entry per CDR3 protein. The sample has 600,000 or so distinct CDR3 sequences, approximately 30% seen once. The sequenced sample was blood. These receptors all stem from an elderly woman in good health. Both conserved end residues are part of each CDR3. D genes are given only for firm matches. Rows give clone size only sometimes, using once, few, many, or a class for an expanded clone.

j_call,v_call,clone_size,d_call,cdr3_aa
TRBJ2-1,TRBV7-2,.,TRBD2,CASSFGTSGLYNEQFF
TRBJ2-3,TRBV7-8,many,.,CASSPLDTQYF
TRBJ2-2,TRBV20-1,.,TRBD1,CSAGMTGYTGERFF
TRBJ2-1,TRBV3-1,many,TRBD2,CASSQALAGGNNEQFF
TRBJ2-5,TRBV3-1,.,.,CTSSQGYEQYF
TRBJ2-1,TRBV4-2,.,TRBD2,CASSQAHSGGALNEQFF
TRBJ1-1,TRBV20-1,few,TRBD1,CSAKPPRGGARGTEAFF
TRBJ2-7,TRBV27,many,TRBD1,CASSLKQGATYEQYF
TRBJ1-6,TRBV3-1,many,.,CASSQVGTSNSPLHF
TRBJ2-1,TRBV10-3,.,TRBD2,CAISEGAGGLNEQFF
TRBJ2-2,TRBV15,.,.,CATSRVQLYTGELFF
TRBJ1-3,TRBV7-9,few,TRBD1,CAGGDSSNIYF
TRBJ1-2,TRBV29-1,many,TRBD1,CSTGGDYGYTF
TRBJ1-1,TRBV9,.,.,CASSVNGLLGTEAFF
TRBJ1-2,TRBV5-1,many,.,CASSLSRGAHGYTF
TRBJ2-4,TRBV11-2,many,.,CASSLTSQNIQYF
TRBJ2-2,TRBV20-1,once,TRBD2,CSARRLERSGLAGVRAGELFF
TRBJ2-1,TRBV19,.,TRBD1,CASTVGTGYNEQFF
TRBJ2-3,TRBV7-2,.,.,CASSYDRRGDTQYF
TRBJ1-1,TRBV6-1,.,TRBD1,CASSGRQGIDEAFF
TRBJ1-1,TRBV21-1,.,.,CASSVVRILTFF
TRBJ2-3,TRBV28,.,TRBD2,CASSPLAGVFTDTQYF
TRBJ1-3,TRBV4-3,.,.,CASSQAAGQPGNTIYF
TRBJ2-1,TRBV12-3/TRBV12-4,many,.,CASSSSTQGGSYNEQFF
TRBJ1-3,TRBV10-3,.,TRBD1,CATVLGTAIGNTIYF
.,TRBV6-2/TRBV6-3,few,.,CASSPGTAKETQYF
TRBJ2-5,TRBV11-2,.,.,CASSLGASVNEQYF
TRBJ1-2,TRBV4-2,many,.,CASSQDMGGDYGYTF
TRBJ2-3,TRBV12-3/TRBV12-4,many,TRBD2,CASSLSSGLGATQYF
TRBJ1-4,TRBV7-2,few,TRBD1,CASSFRGLREKLFF
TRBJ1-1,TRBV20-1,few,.,CSADLGGRMNTEAFF
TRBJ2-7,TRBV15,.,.,CATSRDRGASNERYF
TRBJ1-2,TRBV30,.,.,CAWRDRFYGYTF
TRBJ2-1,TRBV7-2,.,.,CASSLALGRGPAWNEQFF
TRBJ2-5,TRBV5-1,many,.,CASSLLVQDQETQYF